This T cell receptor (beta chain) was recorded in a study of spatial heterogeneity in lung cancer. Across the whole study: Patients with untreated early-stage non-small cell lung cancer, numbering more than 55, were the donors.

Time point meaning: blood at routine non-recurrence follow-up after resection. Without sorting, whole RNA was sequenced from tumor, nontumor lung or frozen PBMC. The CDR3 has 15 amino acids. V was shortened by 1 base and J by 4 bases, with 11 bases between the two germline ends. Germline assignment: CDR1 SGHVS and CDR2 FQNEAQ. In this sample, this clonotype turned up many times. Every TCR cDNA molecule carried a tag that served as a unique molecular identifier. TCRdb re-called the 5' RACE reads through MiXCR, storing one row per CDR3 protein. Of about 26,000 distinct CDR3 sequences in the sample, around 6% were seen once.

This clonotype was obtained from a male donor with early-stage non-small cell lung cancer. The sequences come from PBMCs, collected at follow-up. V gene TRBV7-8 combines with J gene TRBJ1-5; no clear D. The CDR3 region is CASSLVLTVNQPQHF. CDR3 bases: TGTGCCAGCAGCTTAGTCTTGACGGTGAATCAGCCCCAGCATTTT.